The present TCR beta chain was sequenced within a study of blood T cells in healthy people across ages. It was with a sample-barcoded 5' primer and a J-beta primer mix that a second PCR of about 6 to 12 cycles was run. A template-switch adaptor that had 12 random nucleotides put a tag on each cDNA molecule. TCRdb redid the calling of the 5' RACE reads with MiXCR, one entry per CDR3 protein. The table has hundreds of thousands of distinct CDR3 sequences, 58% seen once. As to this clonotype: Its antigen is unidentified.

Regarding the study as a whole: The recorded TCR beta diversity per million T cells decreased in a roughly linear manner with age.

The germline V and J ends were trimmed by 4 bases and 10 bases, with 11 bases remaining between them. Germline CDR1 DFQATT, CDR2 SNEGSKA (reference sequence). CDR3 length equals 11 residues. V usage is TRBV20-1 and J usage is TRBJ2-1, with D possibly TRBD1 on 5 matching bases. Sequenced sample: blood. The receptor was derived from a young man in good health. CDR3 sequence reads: CSATQGSEQFF. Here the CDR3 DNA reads TGCAGTGCTACTCAGGGTAGCGAGCAGTTCTTC.